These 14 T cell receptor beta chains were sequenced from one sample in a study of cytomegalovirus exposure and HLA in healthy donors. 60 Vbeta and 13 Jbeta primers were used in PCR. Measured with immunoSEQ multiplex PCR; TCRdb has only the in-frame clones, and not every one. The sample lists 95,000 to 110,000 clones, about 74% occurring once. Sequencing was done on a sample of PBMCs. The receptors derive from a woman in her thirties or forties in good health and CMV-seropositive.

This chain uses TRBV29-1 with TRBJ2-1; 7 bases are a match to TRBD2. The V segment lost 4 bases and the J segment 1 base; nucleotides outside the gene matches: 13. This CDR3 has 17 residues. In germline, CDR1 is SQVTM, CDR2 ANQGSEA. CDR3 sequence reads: CSVAGGLENLSYNEQFF. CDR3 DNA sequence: TGCAGCGTTGCGGGAGGACTAGAAAATTTATCCTACAATGAGCAGTTCTTC.

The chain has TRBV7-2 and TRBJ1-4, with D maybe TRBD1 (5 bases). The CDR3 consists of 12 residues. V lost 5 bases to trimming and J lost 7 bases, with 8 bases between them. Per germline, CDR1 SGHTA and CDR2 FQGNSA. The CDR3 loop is CASSRQLEKLFF. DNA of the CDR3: TGTGCCAGCAGCCGACAGCTTGAAAAACTGTTTTTT.

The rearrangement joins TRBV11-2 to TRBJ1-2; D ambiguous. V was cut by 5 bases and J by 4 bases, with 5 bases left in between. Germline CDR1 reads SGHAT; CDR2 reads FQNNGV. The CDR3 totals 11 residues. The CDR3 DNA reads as TGTGCCAGCAGCACGGGCTATGGCTACACCTTC. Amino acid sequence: CASSTGYGYTF. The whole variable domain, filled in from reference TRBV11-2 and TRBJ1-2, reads EAGVAQSPRYKIIEKRQSVAFWCNPISGHATLYWYQQILGQGPKLLIQFQNNGVVDDSQLPKDRFSAERLKGVDSTLKIQPAKLEDSAVYLCASSTGYGYTFGSGTRLTVV.

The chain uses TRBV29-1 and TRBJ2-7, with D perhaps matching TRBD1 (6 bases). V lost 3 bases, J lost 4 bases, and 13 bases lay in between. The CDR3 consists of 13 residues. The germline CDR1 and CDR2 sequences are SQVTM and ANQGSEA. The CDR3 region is CSVEGDTRYEQYF. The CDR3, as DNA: TGCAGCGTTGAGGGGGACACTCGATACGAGCAGTACTTC.

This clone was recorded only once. DNA of the CDR3: TGTGCCAGCAGTGTGGGTAGCGGGGGGACCTACAATGAGCAGTTCTTC. Its translation: CASSVGSGGTYNEQFF. The chain couples TRBV2 to TRBJ2-1; 10 bases fit TRBD2. CDR1 and CDR2 from the germline V gene are SNHLY and FYNNEI. This CDR3 has 16 amino acids. V was clipped by 4 bases and J by 2 bases; unmatched bases: 5.

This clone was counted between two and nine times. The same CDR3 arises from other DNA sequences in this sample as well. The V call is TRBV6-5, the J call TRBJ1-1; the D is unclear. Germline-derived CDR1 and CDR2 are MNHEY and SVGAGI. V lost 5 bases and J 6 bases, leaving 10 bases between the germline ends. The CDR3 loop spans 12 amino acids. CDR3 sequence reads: CASSPVESEAFF. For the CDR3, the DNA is TGTGCCAGCAGTCCCGTGGAGTCTGAAGCTTTCTTT.

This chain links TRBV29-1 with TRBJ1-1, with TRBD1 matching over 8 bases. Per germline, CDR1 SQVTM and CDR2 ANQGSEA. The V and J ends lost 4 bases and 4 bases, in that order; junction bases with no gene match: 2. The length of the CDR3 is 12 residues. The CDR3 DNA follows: TGCAGCGTTGGAGGACAGGGCACTGAAGCTTTCTTT. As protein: CSVGGQGTEAFF.

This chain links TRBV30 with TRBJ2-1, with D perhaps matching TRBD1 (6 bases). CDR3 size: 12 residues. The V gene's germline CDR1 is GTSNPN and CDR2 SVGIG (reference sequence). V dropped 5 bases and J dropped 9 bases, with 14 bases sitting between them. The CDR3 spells CAWANSRGEQFF. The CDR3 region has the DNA TGTGCCTGGGCCAACTCCAGGGGTGAGCAGTTCTTC.

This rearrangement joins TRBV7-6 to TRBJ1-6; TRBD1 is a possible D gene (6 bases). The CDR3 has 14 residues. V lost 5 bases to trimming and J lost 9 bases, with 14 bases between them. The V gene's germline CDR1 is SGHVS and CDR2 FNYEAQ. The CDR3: CASSRDRSFSPLHF. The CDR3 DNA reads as TGTGCCAGCAGCCGTGACAGGTCTTTTTCACCCCTCCACTTT.

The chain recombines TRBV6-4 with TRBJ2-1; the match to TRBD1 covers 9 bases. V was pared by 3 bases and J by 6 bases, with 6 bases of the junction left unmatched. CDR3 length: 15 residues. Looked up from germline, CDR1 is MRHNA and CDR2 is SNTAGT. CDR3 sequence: CASSEGGTGSNEQFF. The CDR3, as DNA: TGTGCCAGCAGTGAGGGGGGGACAGGGAGCAATGAGCAGTTCTTC.

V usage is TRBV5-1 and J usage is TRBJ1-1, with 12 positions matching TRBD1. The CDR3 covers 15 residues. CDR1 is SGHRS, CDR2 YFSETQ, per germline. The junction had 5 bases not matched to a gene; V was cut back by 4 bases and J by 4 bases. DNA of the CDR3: TGCGCCAGCAGCGGACAGGGACAGGGGGCCACTGAAGCTTTCTTT. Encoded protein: CASSGQGQGATEAFF.

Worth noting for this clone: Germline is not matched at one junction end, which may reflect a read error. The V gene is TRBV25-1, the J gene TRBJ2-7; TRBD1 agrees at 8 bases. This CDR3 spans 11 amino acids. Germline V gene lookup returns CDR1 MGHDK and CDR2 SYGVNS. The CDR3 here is CASSAYRDRFF. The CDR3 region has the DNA TGTGCCAGCAGTGCCTACCGGGACAGGTTCTTC.

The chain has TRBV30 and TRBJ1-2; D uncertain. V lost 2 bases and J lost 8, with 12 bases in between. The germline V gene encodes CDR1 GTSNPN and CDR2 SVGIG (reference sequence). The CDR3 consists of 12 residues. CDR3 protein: CAWSHGLFGYTF. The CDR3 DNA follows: TGTGCCTGGAGTCACGGACTGTTCGGCTACACCTTC.

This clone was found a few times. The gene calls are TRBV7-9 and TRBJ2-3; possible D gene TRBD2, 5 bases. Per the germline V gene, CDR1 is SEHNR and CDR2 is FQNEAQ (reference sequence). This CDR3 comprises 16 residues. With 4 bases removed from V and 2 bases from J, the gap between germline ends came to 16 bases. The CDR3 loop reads CASSSALEGFTDTQYF. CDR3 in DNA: TGTGCCAGCAGCTCTGCCCTCGAGGGATTCACAGATACGCAGTATTTT.